This T cell receptor beta chain was observed in a study of blood T cell repertoires in COVID-19. This clone was seen just once. Different DNA sequences within this sample yield the same CDR3. Here immunoSEQ multiplex PCR was the method, and the copy in TCRdb shows in-frame clones only, minus some. Among 380,000 or so clones, 70% to 90% were seen once, and the ten largest hold over 0.9%. Across roughly 25 US areas, participants ranged in age from 18 to 89 years. The CDR3 extends over 14 amino acids. The germline V gene has CDR1 SGDLS and CDR2 YYNGEE. Trimming removed 0 bases at V and 3 bases at J, with 9 bases between.

The gene calls are TRBV9 and TRBJ1-1; no reliable D call. The receptor was isolated from a woman aged 25-40 years with acute COVID-19. Sample: PBMCs or T cells enriched from blood (not recorded which). CDR3 region: CASSVAPGDTEAFF. In DNA, the CDR3 is TGTGCCAGCAGCGTAGCCCCCGGGGACACTGAAGCTTTCTTT.